Listed here is a single TCR beta chain. No DNA is given; TCRdb re-called the 5' RACE reads and lists each CDR3 protein once. The sample has about 380,000 distinct CDR3 sequences, and its top ten clones hold 2% to 3%. Every donor provided one blood sample measuring less than 3 ml. This specimen belongs to a study of monozygotic twins with inflammatory bowel disease. From germline, CDR1 is SGHNT and CDR2 YYREEE (reference sequence). This CDR3 contains 11 residues. The gene calls are TRBV5-4 and TRBJ2-1; there is no DNA to check the TCRdb D call of TRBD1. The specimen was blood. The TCR was taken from a human donor with ulcerative colitis or Crohn's disease, or a healthy co-twin of an affected twin (not recorded which). CDR3 region: CASSLTGGQFF.